This is a list of T cell receptor beta chains from one sample in a study of blood T cell repertoires in COVID-19. Libraries were prepared by immunoSEQ multiplex PCR; TCRdb keeps only in-frame clonotypes and omits some of them. The sample lists 110,000 to 150,000 clones, about 84% occurring once. The sequenced sample was PBMCs or T cells enriched from blood (not recorded which). These receptors were collected from a young woman who had been exposed to COVID-19. CDR3s include the opening cysteine and the closing phenylalanine or tryptophan.

j_call: TRBJ2-5
v_call: TRBV28
cdr3_aa: CASSLALAGKGTQYF

j_call: TRBJ1-2
v_call: TRBV28
cdr3_aa: CASSSGINYGYTF

j_call: TRBJ2-1
v_call: TRBV15
cdr3_aa: CATSLPLVRNEQFF

j_call: TRBJ1-2
v_call: TRBV12-3/TRBV12-4
cdr3_aa: CASRGQGDGYTF

j_call: TRBJ2-5
v_call: TRBV7-2
cdr3_aa: CASSFAAGGQETQYF

j_call: TRBJ1-4
v_call: TRBV27
cdr3_aa: CASSLSGTGREKLFF

j_call: TRBJ2-3
v_call: TRBV5-6
cdr3_aa: CASSSPRVATTDTQYF

j_call: TRBJ2-3
v_call: TRBV3-1/TRBV3-2
cdr3_aa: CASSRGTDTQYF

j_call: TRBJ2-7
v_call: TRBV2
cdr3_aa: CASSPSSRQYF

j_call: TRBJ2-7
v_call: TRBV2
cdr3_aa: CASSEWASGRQYEQYF

j_call: TRBJ2-7
v_call: TRBV5-1
cdr3_aa: CASSLSPSAFSSYEQYF

j_call: TRBJ2-7
v_call: TRBV5-1
cdr3_aa: CASSPGQGVHEQYF

j_call: TRBJ1-1
v_call: TRBV7-9
cdr3_aa: CASSLVRAFF

j_call: TRBJ1-1
v_call: TRBV19
cdr3_aa: CASSIALAGPEAFF

j_call: TRBJ1-5
v_call: TRBV19
cdr3_aa: CASSPGFSQPQHF

j_call: TRBJ2-7
v_call: TRBV7-2
cdr3_aa: CASSLGAGVRNEQYF

j_call: TRBJ2-3
v_call: TRBV5-1
cdr3_aa: CASSLQGAVIDTQYF

j_call: TRBJ2-7
v_call: TRBV10-3
cdr3_aa: CACSGSNYEQYF

j_call: TRBJ1-2
v_call: TRBV28
cdr3_aa: CASSLSPGYNTF

j_call: TRBJ1-4
v_call: TRBV11-2
cdr3_aa: CASSRITGVGGEKLFF

j_call: TRBJ2-7
v_call: TRBV5-1
cdr3_aa: CASSLNYEQYF

j_call: TRBJ1-2
v_call: TRBV7-3
cdr3_aa: CASSPGENYGYTF

j_call: TRBJ1-4
v_call: TRBV30
cdr3_aa: CAWSVGADEKLFF

j_call: TRBJ2-3
v_call: TRBV7-3
cdr3_aa: CASSQTGTRVSDTQYF

j_call: TRBJ2-1
v_call: TRBV10-1
cdr3_aa: CASSEAGTSGYNEQFF

j_call: TRBJ1-2
v_call: TRBV19
cdr3_aa: CASSTGDGYTF

j_call: TRBJ1-6
v_call: TRBV3-1/TRBV3-2
cdr3_aa: CASSPLSGANSPLHF

j_call: TRBJ1-4
v_call: TRBV2
cdr3_aa: CASRGPTNEKLFF

j_call: TRBJ1-1
v_call: TRBV28
cdr3_aa: CASSLLVLNTEAFF

j_call: TRBJ1-4
v_call: TRBV14
cdr3_aa: CASSRSFNEKLFF

j_call: TRBJ2-3
v_call: TRBV4-3
cdr3_aa: CASSPTTSGGSFFTDTQYF

j_call: TRBJ2-1
v_call: TRBV11-3
cdr3_aa: CASSSSSGINNEQFF

j_call: TRBJ2-1
v_call: TRBV19
cdr3_aa: CASSILAGPRSYNEQFF

j_call: TRBJ2-1
v_call: TRBV19
cdr3_aa: CASSIDDRGGYNEQFF

j_call: TRBJ2-7
v_call: TRBV6-2/TRBV6-3
cdr3_aa: CASSYWGAGGSYEQYF

j_call: TRBJ1-2
v_call: TRBV6-6
cdr3_aa: CASSYSATGSYGYTF

j_call: TRBJ1-2
v_call: TRBV6-5
cdr3_aa: CASRMDSNYGYTF

j_call: TRBJ2-7
v_call: TRBV2
cdr3_aa: CASSDRDLIYEQYF

j_call: TRBJ1-5
v_call: TRBV27
cdr3_aa: CASSPGDRGSNQPQHF

j_call: TRBJ1-5
v_call: TRBV6-2/TRBV6-3
cdr3_aa: CASSQASDSNQPQHF

j_call: TRBJ1-3
v_call: TRBV28
cdr3_aa: CASSDRGSGNTIYF

j_call: TRBJ1-3
v_call: TRBV19
cdr3_aa: CASMAGGAGNTIYF

j_call: TRBJ1-5
v_call: TRBV27
cdr3_aa: CASSLYQGVGNQPQHF

j_call: TRBJ1-5
v_call: TRBV6-4
cdr3_aa: CASSDGESQPQHF